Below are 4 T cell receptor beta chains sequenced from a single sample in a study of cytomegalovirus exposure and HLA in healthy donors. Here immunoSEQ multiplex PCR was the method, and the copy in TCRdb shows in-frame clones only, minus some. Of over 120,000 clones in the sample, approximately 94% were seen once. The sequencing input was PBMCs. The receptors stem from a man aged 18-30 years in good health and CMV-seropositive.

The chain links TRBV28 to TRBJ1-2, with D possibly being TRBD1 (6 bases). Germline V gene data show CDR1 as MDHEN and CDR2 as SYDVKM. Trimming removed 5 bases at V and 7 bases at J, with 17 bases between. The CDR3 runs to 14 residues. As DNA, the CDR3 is TGTGCCAGCAGTCATGATCAGGGGAGGGGTGGCTACACCTTC. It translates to CASSHDQGRGGYTF.

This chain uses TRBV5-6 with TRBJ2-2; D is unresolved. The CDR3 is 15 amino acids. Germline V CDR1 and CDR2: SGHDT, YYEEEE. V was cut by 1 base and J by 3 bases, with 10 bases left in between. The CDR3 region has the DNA TGTGCCAGCAGCTTGTCCGCGTCCTACACCGGGGAGCTGTTTTTT. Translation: CASSLSASYTGELFF.

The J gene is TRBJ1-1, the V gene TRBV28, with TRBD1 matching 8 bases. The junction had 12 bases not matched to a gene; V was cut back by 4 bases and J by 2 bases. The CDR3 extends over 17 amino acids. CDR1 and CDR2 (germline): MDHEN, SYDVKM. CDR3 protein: CASSSVMNDRGNTEAFF. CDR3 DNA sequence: TGTGCCAGCAGTTCGGTAATGAACGACAGGGGCAACACTGAAGCTTTCTTT.

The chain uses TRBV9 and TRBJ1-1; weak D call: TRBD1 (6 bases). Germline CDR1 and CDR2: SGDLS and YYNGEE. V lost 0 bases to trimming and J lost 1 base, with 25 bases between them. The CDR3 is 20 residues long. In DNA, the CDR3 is TGTGCCAGCAGCGTAGAAGAAATCCCGTCGGGGGGCTGGAGGAACACTGAAGCTTTCTTT. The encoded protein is CASSVEEIPSGGWRNTEAFF.